The T cell receptor (beta chain) described here comes from a study of T cells expressing NK-cell markers. On the study more broadly: All TCR beta repertoires analysed originated from sorted CD3+CD56+NKG2C+, CD3+CD56+NKG2C- and CD3+CD56-NKG2C+ T cells.

Study findings and constraints: NKG2C+ dominant clonotype frequencies in 6 or 7 donors were roughly 1.0-7.0% of CD8+ T cells.

Note on this clonotype: Its antigen remains unidentified.

TCRdb reworked the 5' RACE reads into one entry per CDR3 protein, no DNA. In all, the sample yields roughly 150,000 distinct CDR3 sequences. Germline V gene lookup returns CDR1 SGHRS and CDR2 YFSETQ. CDR3 size: 14 residues. The TCR originated in a man aged 18-75 years in good health. The genes are TRBV5-1 and TRBJ1-6. Sequencing used blood T cells: a sorted CD56 or NKG2C T cell subset, CD4+ or CD8+ T cells, or bulk PBMC T cells (not recorded which). The chain's CDR3 is CASSLAEGNSPLHF.